Listed below are T cell receptor beta chains from one sample, sequenced in a study of control samples from healthy donors and cancer patients. Data came from immunoSEQ multiplex PCR; TCRdb stores just in-frame clones and leaves some out. The sample shows roughly 120,000 clones, about nine tenths of them seen only once. The sequenced sample was blood. Every receptor here comes from a human donor in good health. The donor label of this sample is uncertain. Both conserved end residues are part of each CDR3. A D gene is named only where the DNA matches it firmly. The size entry is marked missing in some rows and otherwise reads once, few, many or a size class.

d_gene: TRBD1
j_gene: TRBJ2-7
v_gene: TRBV4-1
abundance: once
CDR3nt: TGCGCCAGCAGCCAAGATAGCACAGGGGGAGGCGGCGAGCAGTACTTC
CDR3aa: CASSQDSTGGGGEQYF

d_gene: TRBD1
j_gene: TRBJ1-1
v_gene: TRBV19
abundance: NA
CDR3nt: TGTGCCAGTAGTATAGCGGGACAGGGACCAAAGGCTTTCTTT
CDR3aa: CASSIAGQGPKAFF

d_gene: NA
j_gene: TRBJ2-7
v_gene: TRBV3-1/TRBV3-2
abundance: few
CDR3nt: TGTGCCAGCAGCCAATTCGGTAGATTTAACTACGAGCAGTACTTC
CDR3aa: CASSQFGRFNYEQYF

d_gene: NA
j_gene: TRBJ2-7
v_gene: TRBV5-8
abundance: NA
CDR3nt: TGTGCCGGAAGAAAACAGGGTGTTTTCTCCGAGCAGTACTTC
CDR3aa: CAGRKQGVFSEQYF

d_gene: NA
j_gene: TRBJ1-4
v_gene: TRBV6-5
abundance: NA
CDR3nt: TGTGCCAGCAGTTCCTGGACCGGAAAACTGTTTTTT
CDR3aa: CASSSWTGKLFF

d_gene: NA
j_gene: TRBJ1-1
v_gene: TRBV9
abundance: NA
CDR3nt: TGTGCCAGCAGCGTAGGGGACACTGAAGCTTTCTTT
CDR3aa: CASSVGDTEAFF

d_gene: NA
j_gene: TRBJ2-7
v_gene: TRBV6-6
abundance: NA
CDR3nt: TGTGCCAGCAGTCAACAGGGTTCCTACGAGCAGTACTTC
CDR3aa: CASSQQGSYEQYF

d_gene: NA
j_gene: TRBJ1-4
v_gene: TRBV5-1
abundance: NA
CDR3nt: TGCGCCAGCAGCAGAGACCATGAAAAACTGTTTTTT
CDR3aa: CASSRDHEKLFF

d_gene: NA
j_gene: TRBJ1-5
v_gene: TRBV2
abundance: NA
CDR3nt: TGTGCCAGCAGTGATGGGGTATTAGGGGTCGGCAATCAGCCCCAGCATTTT
CDR3aa: CASSDGVLGVGNQPQHF

d_gene: NA
j_gene: TRBJ2-2
v_gene: TRBV6-2/TRBV6-3
abundance: NA
CDR3nt: TGTGCCAGCAGTCCAGTGAGTGCCGGGGAGCTGTTTTTT
CDR3aa: CASSPVSAGELFF

d_gene: TRBD1
j_gene: TRBJ1-6
v_gene: TRBV6-6
abundance: NA
CDR3nt: TGTGCCAGCAAGCACAGGGGCGAGGGTAATTCACCCCTCCACTTT
CDR3aa: CASKHRGEGNSPLHF

d_gene: NA
j_gene: TRBJ2-7
v_gene: TRBV6-5
abundance: NA
CDR3nt: TGTGCCAGCCGCAGACCCTACGAGCAGTACTTC
CDR3aa: CASRRPYEQYF

d_gene: TRBD1
j_gene: TRBJ1-4
v_gene: TRBV19
abundance: NA
CDR3nt: TGTGCCAGCGGCCCCGGGACAGGGAATGGAAAACTGTTTTTT
CDR3aa: CASGPGTGNGKLFF

d_gene: TRBD1
j_gene: TRBJ1-2
v_gene: TRBV3-1/TRBV3-2
abundance: NA
CDR3nt: TGTGCCAGCAGCCAAGAATACGGGACAGGAGGGGGCTATGGCTACACCTTC
CDR3aa: CASSQEYGTGGGYGYTF

d_gene: TRBD1
j_gene: TRBJ1-2
v_gene: TRBV11-2
abundance: NA
CDR3nt: TGTGCCAGCAGCTTTGACAGGGCCAACTATGGCTACACCTTC
CDR3aa: CASSFDRANYGYTF